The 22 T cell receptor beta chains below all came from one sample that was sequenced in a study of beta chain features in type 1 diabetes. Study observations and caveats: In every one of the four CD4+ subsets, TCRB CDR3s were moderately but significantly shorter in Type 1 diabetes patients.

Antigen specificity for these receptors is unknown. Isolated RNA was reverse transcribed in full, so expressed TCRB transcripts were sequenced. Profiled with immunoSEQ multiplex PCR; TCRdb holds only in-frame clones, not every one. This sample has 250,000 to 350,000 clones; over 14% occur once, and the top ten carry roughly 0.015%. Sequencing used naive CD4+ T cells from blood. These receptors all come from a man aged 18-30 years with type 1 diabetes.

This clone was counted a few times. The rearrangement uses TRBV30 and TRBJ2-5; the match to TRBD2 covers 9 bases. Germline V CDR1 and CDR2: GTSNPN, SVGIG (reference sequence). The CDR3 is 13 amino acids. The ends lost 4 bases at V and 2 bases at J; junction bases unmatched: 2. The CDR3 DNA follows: TGTGCCTGGACGACTAGCGGACAAGAGACCCAGTACTTC. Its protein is CAWTTSGQETQYF.

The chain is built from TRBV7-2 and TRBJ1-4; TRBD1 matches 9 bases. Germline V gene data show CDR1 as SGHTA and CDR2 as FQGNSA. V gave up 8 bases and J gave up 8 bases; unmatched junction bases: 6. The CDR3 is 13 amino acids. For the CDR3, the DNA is TGTGCCAGCGGGCGGGACAGGGACGAAAAACTGTTTTTT. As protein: CASGRDRDEKLFF.

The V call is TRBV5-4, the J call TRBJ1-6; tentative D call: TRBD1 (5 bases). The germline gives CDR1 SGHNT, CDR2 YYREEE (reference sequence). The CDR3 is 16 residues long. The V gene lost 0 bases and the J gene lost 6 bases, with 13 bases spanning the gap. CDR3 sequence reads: CASSLESQGSNSPLHF. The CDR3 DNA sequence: TGTGCCAGCAGCTTGGAATCGCAGGGCAGTAATTCACCCCTCCACTTT.

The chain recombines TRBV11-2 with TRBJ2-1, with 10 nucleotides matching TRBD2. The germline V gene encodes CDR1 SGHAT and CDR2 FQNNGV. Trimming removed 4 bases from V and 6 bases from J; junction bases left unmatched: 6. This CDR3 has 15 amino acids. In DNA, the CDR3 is TGTGCCAGCAGCTCGCTAGCGGGAGCCACCAATGAGCAGTTCTTC. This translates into CASSSLAGATNEQFF.

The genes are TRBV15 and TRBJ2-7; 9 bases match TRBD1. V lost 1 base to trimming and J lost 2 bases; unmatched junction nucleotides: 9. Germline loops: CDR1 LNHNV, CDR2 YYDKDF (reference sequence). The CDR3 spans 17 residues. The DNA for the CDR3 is TGTGCCACCAGCAGAGCCAACCGGGGACAGGGAACCTACGAGCAGTACTTC. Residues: CATSRANRGQGTYEQYF.

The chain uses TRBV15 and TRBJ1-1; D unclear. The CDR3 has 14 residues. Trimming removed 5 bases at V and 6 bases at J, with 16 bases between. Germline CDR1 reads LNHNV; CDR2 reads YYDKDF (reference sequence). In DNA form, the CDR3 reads TGTGCCACCAGCGTTCCAACTTCCCCCGCTGAAGCTTTCTTT. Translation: CATSVPTSPAEAFF.

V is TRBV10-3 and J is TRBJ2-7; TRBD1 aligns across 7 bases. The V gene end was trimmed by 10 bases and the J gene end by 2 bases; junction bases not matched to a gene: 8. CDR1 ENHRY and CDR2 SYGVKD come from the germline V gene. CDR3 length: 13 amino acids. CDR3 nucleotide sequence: TGTGCCACGACCGGGACAGATACCTACGAGCAGTACTTC. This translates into CATTGTDTYEQYF.

This chain's CDR3 is CASSLRRDSNQPQHF. CDR3 DNA sequence: TGTGCCAGCAGTTTGAGGCGAGATAGCAATCAGCCCCAGCATTTT. This rearrangement joins TRBV28 to TRBJ1-5; no clear D gene. V lost 3 bases, J lost 0 bases, and 9 bases lay in between. The CDR3 totals 15 residues. Per germline, CDR1 MDHEN and CDR2 SYDVKM.

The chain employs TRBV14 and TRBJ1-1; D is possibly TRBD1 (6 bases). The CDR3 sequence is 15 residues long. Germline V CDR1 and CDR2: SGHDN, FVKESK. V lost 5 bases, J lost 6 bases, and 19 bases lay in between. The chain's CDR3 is CASSSPGQLDAEAFF. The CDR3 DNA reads TGTGCCAGCAGCTCCCCCGGACAGCTAGACGCTGAAGCTTTCTTT.

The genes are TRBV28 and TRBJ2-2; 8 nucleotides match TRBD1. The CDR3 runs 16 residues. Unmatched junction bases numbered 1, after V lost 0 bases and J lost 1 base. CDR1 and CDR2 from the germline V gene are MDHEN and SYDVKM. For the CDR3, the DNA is TGTGCCAGCAGTTTATGGGGGACAGGGAACACCGGGGAGCTGTTTTTT. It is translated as CASSLWGTGNTGELFF.

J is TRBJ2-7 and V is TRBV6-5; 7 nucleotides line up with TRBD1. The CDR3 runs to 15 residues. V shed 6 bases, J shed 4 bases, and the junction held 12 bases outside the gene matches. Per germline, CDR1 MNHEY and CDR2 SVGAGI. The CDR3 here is CASRDPGQSGYEQYF. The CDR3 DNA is TGTGCCAGCAGGGACCCGGGACAGTCGGGGTACGAGCAGTACTTC.

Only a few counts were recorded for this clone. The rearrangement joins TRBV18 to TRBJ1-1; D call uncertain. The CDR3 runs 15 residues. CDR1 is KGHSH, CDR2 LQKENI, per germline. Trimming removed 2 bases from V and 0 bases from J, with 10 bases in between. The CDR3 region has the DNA TGTGCCAGCTCACCAAGGCAGGCCATGAACACTGAAGCTTTCTTT. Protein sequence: CASSPRQAMNTEAFF.

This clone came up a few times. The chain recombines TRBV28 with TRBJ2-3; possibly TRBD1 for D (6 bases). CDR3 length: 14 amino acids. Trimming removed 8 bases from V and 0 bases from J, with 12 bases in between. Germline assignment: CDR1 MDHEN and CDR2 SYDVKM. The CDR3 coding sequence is TGTGCCAGCCAGGGGAGCCTGAGCACAGATACGCAGTATTTT. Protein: CASQGSLSTDTQYF.

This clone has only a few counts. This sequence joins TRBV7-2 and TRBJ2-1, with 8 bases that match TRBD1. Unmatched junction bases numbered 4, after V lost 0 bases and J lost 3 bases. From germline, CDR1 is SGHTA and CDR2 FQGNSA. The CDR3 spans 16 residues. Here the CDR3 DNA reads TGTGCCAGCAGCTTAGCGAGGGGGACAGGCTACAATGAGCAGTTCTTC. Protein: CASSLARGTGYNEQFF.

CDR3 sequence: CASRLTGDNSPLHF. The CDR3 DNA is TGTGCCAGCCGACTGACGGGGGATAATTCACCCCTCCACTTT. The chain links TRBV6-6 to TRBJ1-6; D is perhaps TRBD1 (5 bases). The V and J ends lost 8 bases and 5 bases respectively, with 13 bases between them. In germline, CDR1 is MNHNY, CDR2 SVGAGI (reference sequence). The CDR3 contains 14 residues.

The CDR3 DNA reads TGTGCCAGCAGCCTAGTCAGGGGAGCTAATGAAAAACTGTTTTTT. It is translated as CASSLVRGANEKLFF. This chain uses TRBV11-2 with TRBJ1-4; maybe TRBD1 (6 bases). This CDR3 region has 15 residues. Per germline, CDR1 SGHAT and CDR2 FQNNGV. The V and J ends lost 5 bases and 3 bases respectively, with 13 bases between them.

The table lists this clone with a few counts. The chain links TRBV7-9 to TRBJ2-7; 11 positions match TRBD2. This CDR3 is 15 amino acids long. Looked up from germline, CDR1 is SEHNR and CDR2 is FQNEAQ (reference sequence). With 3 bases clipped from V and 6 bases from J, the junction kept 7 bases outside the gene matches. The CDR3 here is CASSFRLAGLSEQYF. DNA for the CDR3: TGTGCCAGCAGCTTCCGACTAGCGGGGCTCTCCGAGCAGTACTTC.

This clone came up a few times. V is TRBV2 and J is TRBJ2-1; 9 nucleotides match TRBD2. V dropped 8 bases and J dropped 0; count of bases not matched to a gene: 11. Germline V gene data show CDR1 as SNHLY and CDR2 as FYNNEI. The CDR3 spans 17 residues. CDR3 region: CASYGLAGLGSYNEQFF. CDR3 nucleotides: TGTGCCAGCTATGGGCTAGCGGGATTAGGCTCCTACAATGAGCAGTTCTTC.

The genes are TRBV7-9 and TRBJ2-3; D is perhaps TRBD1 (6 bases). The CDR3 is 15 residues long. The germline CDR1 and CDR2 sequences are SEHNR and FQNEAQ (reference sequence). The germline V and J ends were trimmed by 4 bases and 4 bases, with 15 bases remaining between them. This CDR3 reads CASSSTGSLADTQYF. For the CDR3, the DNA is TGTGCCAGCAGCTCTACAGGGAGTTTGGCAGATACGCAGTATTTT.

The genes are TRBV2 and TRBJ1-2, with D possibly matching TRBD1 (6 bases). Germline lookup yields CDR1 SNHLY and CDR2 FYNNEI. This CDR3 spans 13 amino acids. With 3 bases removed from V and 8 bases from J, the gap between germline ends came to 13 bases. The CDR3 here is CASSDPAGDGYTF. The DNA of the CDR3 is TGTGCCAGCAGTGATCCGGCAGGGGACGGCTACACCTTC.

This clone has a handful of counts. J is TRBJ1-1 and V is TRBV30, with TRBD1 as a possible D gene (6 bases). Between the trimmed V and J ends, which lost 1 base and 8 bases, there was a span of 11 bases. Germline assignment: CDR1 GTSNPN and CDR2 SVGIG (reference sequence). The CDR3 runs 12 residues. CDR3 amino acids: CAWSEVRGEAFF. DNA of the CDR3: TGTGCCTGGAGTGAGGTCAGGGGAGAAGCTTTCTTT.

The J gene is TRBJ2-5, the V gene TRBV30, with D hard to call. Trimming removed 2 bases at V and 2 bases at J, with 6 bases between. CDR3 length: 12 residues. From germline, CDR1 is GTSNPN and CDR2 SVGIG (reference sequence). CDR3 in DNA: TGTGCCTGGAGTCAGGTACAAGAGACCCAGTACTTC. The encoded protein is CAWSQVQETQYF.